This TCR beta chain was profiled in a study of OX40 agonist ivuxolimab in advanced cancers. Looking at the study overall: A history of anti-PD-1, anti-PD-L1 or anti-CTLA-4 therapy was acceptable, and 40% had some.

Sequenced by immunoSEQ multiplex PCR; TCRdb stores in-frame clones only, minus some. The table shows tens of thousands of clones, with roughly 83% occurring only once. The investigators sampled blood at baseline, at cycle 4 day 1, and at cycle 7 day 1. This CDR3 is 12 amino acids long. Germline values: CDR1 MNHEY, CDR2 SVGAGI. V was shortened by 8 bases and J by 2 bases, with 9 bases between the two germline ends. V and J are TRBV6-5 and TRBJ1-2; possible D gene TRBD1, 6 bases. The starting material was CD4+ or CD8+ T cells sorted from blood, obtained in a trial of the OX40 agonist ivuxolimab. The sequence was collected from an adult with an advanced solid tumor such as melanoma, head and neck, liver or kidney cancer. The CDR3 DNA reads TGTGCCAGCGGGGGCGCAAACTATGGCTACACCTTC. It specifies CASGGANYGYTF.